This T cell receptor beta chain derives from a study of blood T cells in healthy people across ages. Alongside a J-beta primer mix, a sample-barcoded 5' primer served in a second PCR lasting about 7 to 12 cycles. TCRdb processed the 5' RACE reads anew with MiXCR; each CDR3 protein has one entry. The repertoire holds 600,000 or so distinct CDR3 sequences, with 20% to 25% as singletons. Trimming took 2 bases from V and 0 from J, leaving 16 bases between them. The CDR3 is 17 amino acids. In germline, CDR1 is MDHEN, CDR2 SYDVKM. The receptor was isolated from a man between 65 and 85 years old in good health. The V call is TRBV28, the J call TRBJ2-5; no reliable D call. The source material was blood. In DNA form, the CDR3 reads TGTGCCAGCAGTTTAGCCCCTTCGACGGCAAACCAAGAGACCCAGTACTTC. Protein sequence: CASSLAPSTANQETQYF. The whole variable domain, remainder taken from reference TRBV28 and TRBJ2-5, is DVKVTQSSRYLVKRTGEKVFLECVQDMDHENMFWYRQDPGLGLRLIYFSYDVKMKEKGDIPEGYSVSREKKERFSLILESASTNQTSMYLCASSLAPSTANQETQYFGPGTRLLVL.